The 8 T cell receptor beta chains below come from one sample, sequenced in a study of T cells in women clearing cervical HPV infection. The method was immunoSEQ multiplex PCR; TCRdb's version includes in-frame clones alone and lacks a portion of them. The sample includes about 32,000 clones. Input material: blood buffy coat. The receptors stem from a woman between 18 and 75 years old with a cervical HPV16 infection that either progressed to CIN3+ or cleared (not recorded which).

Partial CDR3 DNA: TGTGCCAGCAGCTTACGAGGGGCTGAGGGCTATGGT. Its protein is CASSLRGAEGYG. The complete CDR3 protein is CASSLRGAEGYGQYF. The V gene is TRBV7-9, the J gene TRBJ2-4, with D perhaps matching TRBD1 or TRBD2 (5 bases each). The read ends 3 residues before the CDR3 terminus; that terminus is restored from the germline J gene. CDR1 is SEHNR, CDR2 FQNEAQ, per germline (reference sequence). This CDR3 contains 15 residues.

Concerning this clone itself: Coverage ceases 3 residues before the CDR3 finishes, and the germline J gene fills in the end. The gene calls are TRBV19 and TRBJ1-2; 7 bases match TRBD1. CDR3 size: 13 residues. V lost 8 bases, J lost 3 bases, and 6 bases stayed unmatched. Germline V gene sequence: CDR1 LNHDA, CDR2 SQIVND (reference sequence). The CDR3 sequence: CASFRQGYYGYTF. CDR3 DNA, as far as it was read: TGTGCCAGTTTCCGACAGGGATACTATGGC. Complete variable domain (other parts from reference TRBV19 and TRBJ1-2): DGGITQSPKYLFRKEGQNVTLSCEQNLNHDAMYWYRQDPGQGLRLIYYSQIVNDFQKGDIAEGYSVSREKKESFPLTVTSAQKNPTAFYLCASFRQGYYGYTFGSGTRLTVV.

For this clone: The read gets to within 3 residues of the CDR3 end, and the germline J gene fills in the rest. The chain links TRBV7-8 to TRBJ2-3, with D possibly TRBD1 on 7 matching bases. The CDR3 spans 15 residues. The germline V gene encodes CDR1 SGHVS and CDR2 FQNEAQ. The CDR3 region is CASSSSSVRGATQYF. Incomplete CDR3 DNA: TGTGCCAGCAGCTCCTCTAGCGTCAGGGGGGCCACG.

Comments on this clone: The read ends 3 residues shy of where the CDR3 ends; the end is completed using the germline J gene. This sequence joins TRBV5-6 and TRBJ1-2; D not certain. This CDR3 region has 14 residues. The germline V gene encodes CDR1 SGHDT and CDR2 YYEEEE. CDR3 amino acids: CASSPGLAAYDYTF. CDR3 DNA (partial): TGTGCCAGCAGCCCCGGGCTAGCGGCGTACGAC. Based on the CDR3 plus reference TRBV5-6 and TRBJ1-2, the full variable domain is DAGVTQSPTHLIKTRGQQVTLRCSPKSGHDTVSWYQQALGQGPQFIFQYYEEEERQRGNFPDRFSGHQFPNYSSELNVNALLLGDSALYLCASSPGLAAYDYTFGSGTRLTVV.

Notes on this clone: The read halts 3 residues ahead of the CDR3 end, with the missing end drawn from the germline J gene. This chain uses TRBV20-1 with TRBJ2-7, with 9 bases matching TRBD2. The CDR3 contains 14 residues. V lost 3 bases, J lost 5 bases, and 8 bases stayed unmatched. The germline CDR1 and CDR2 sequences are DFQATT and SNEGSKA (reference sequence). The CDR3: CSASAVAGENEQYF. CDR3 bases read: TGCAGTGCTAGTGCGGTAGCGGGGGAAAACGAG.

A word on this clone: The CDR3 is cut off 3 residues early in the read; its end comes from the germline J gene. V usage is TRBV5-8 and J usage is TRBJ1-6, with D hard to call. V was trimmed by 1 base and J by 10 bases, leaving 15 bases between them. This CDR3 spans 15 amino acids. Germline values: CDR1 SGHTS, CDR2 YDEGEE. The DNA read from the CDR3 is TGTGCCAGCAGCTTGCGATCCCCCAAGGTATCACCC. As protein: CASSLRSPKVSP. The entire CDR3 protein reads CASSLRSPKVSPLHF.

Points on this clone: The missing CDR3 end, 3 residues past where the read stops, is filled in from the germline J gene. V and J are TRBV30 and TRBJ2-1; 11 bases are shared with TRBD2. Germline CDR1 and CDR2: GTSNPN and SVGIG (reference sequence). This CDR3 contains 15 residues. V trimming: 2 bases; J trimming: 8 bases; junction bases outside the gene matches: 8. The CDR3 reads CAWSSTSGGWDEQFF. CDR3 DNA (partial): TGTGCCTGGAGTTCCACTAGCGGGGGTTGGGATGAG.

As to this clone: The read terminates 3 residues ahead of where the CDR3 ends, so the germline J gene completes it. The chain joins TRBV23-1 to TRBJ1-2, with D unresolved. TRBV23-1 carries the ORF label, with uncertain function. The CDR3 totals 10 residues. CDR3 sequence reads: CASSSRGYTF. The CDR3 bases that were read are TGCGCCAGCTCCTCCAGGGGC.